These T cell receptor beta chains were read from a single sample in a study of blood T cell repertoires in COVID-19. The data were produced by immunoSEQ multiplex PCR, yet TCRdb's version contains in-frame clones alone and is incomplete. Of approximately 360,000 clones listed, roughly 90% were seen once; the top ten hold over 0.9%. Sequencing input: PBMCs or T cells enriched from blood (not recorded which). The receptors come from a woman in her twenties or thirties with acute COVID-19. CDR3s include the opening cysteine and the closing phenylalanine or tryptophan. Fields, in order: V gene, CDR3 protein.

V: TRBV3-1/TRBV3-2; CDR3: CASSQNRDRGSPLHF
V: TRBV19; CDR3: CASTSQWGGRTDTQYF
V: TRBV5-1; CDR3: CASSFRTGRDTGELFF
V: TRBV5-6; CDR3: CASSPGGRDTEAFF
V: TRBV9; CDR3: CASSAGAGGRNEQFF
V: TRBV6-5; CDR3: CASSPQGGGLPQHF
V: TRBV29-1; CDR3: CSILSGNNEQFF
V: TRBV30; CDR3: CAWSVHRGPTNEKLFF
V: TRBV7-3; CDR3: CASSLDGGNYGYTF
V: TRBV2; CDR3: CASSVGGPNEKLFF
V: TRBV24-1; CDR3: CATSDLVAGNTDTQYF
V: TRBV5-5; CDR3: CASSWKTGGNQPQHF
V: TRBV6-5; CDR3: CASRPTGERGSPLHF
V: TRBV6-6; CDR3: CASSHGLAGGPSDTQYF
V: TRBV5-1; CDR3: CASSLQGGPYNEQFF
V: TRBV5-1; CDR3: CASSLNAGGKLFF
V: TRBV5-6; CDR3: CASSGGVLDYGYTF
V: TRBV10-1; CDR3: CASSDTGTDVLTF
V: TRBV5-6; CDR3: CASSWTGLDNSPLHF
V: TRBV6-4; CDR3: CASSVRQRMNTEAFF
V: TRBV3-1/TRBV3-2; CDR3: CASSQDREKLFF
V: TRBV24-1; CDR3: CATSDLYERGGTDTQYF
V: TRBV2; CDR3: CASSQPGTNYGYTF
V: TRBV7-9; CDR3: CASSFGTGYGYTF
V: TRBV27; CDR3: CASSRRGQNTEAFF
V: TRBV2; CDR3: CASSSPGGYYGYTF
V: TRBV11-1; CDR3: CASSFRLAYNEQFF
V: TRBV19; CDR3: CASSIAPAYEQYF
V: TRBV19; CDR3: CASSIFGETAYEQYF
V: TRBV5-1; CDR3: CASSLARQLNTEAFF
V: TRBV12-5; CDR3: CASGLLLYEQYF
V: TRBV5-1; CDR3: CASSLGGQGEAFF
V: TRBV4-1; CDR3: CASSQGGEAFNEQFF
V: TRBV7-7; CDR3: CASSPDRNEKLFF
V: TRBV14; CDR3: CASSPYLGGTTDTQYF
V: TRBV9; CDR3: CASSVQSYNEQFF
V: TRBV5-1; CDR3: CASSFVGTPNTEAFF
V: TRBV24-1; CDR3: CATSFGTGSDEQFF
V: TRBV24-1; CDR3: CATSQRAAGGYTF
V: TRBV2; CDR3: CASSEGPTKAFF
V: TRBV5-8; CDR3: CASRKGTGSMNTEAFF
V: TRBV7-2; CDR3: CASSSTGNQPQHF